The 9 T cell receptor beta chains given below trace back to one sample, sequenced in a study of lymphopenia after photon versus proton radiotherapy. Profiled with immunoSEQ multiplex PCR; TCRdb holds only in-frame clones, not every one. The data hold 15,000 to 20,000 clones, with about 88% observed a single time. The sequences come from peripheral blood, collected from a patient treated with proton-based radiotherapy. The receptors were gathered from a man in his 70s with pancreatic cancer.

This clone was counted only a few times. The chain combines TRBV11-2 with TRBJ2-7, with D tentatively TRBD1 (6 bases). Trimming removed 1 base from V and 5 bases from J, with 15 bases in between. The germline gives CDR1 SGHAT, CDR2 FQNNGV. This CDR3 has 15 amino acids. The CDR3 is CASSLGPRGVDEQYF. CDR3 nucleotides: TGTGCCAGCAGCTTAGGGCCCAGGGGAGTCGACGAGCAGTACTTC.

CDR3 loop: CASRLAGNTGELFF. The CDR3 coding sequence is TGCGCCAGCAGACTAGCGGGGAACACCGGGGAGCTGTTTTTT. The V gene is TRBV10-1, the J gene TRBJ2-2; 9 positions agree with TRBD2. V lost 6 bases and J lost 1; bases outside the gene matches: 0. There are 14 residues in the CDR3. Looked up from germline, CDR1 is WNHNN and CDR2 is SYGVQD (reference sequence).

The chain recombines TRBV7-2 with TRBJ1-2; D is unclear. The V and J ends lost 0 bases and 5 bases respectively, with 16 bases between them. CDR1 and CDR2 from the germline V gene are SGHTA and FQGNSA. The CDR3 is 16 residues long. This CDR3 is CASSLAGRVGIYGYTF. The CDR3 DNA is TGTGCCAGCAGCTTAGCGGGAAGGGTGGGCATATATGGCTACACCTTC.

This clone is a singleton in its sample. The V gene is TRBV25-1, the J gene TRBJ1-2; possibly TRBD1 for D (5 bases). Trimming took off 3 bases at V and 5 bases at J, with 13 bases between the two ends. Germline CDR1 is MGHDK and CDR2 is SYGVNS. The CDR3 covers 14 residues. CDR3 coding DNA: TGTGCCAGCAGTGATTGGGGGGGTCGTTATGGCTACACCTTC. It encodes CASSDWGGRYGYTF.

The V and J genes are TRBV7-9 and TRBJ2-3; 10 bases match TRBD1. Germline CDR1 SEHNR, CDR2 FQNEAQ (reference sequence). This CDR3 is built from 15 residues. J gave up 4 bases and V 5 bases, and 6 bases lay outside the gene matches. Written as DNA, the CDR3 is TGTGCCAGCAGCATAAGGACAGGGGGGGCAGATACGCAGTATTTT. It encodes CASSIRTGGADTQYF.

This chain connects TRBV6-6 to TRBJ2-7, with 8 bases matching TRBD1. Trimming took 6 bases from V and 2 from J; bases not matched to a gene: 3. The CDR3 contains 13 residues. Germline V gives CDR1 MNHNY, CDR2 SVGAGI (reference sequence). In DNA form, the CDR3 reads TGTGCCAGCAGACCGGGACAGGCCTACGAGCAGTACTTC. This translates into CASRPGQAYEQYF.

V and J are TRBV6-1 and TRBJ1-2; 7 bases match TRBD1. CDR1 MNHNS and CDR2 SASEGT come from the germline V gene. The CDR3 has 13 residues. V trimming: 7 bases; J trimming: 3 bases; junction bases outside the gene matches: 5. This chain's CDR3 is CASTTGADYGYTF. CDR3 DNA: TGTGCCAGCACTACAGGGGCGGACTATGGCTACACCTTC.

V usage is TRBV30 and J usage is TRBJ1-1; D ambiguous. The CDR3 sequence is 11 residues long. Trimming removed 1 base at V and 11 bases at J, with 11 bases between. The germline V gene has CDR1 GTSNPN and CDR2 SVGIG (reference sequence). DNA for the CDR3: TGTGCCTGGAGTGGGCGGAAGACCGCTTTCTTT. Its protein is CAWSGRKTAFF.

The chain recombines TRBV21-1 with TRBJ2-7. TRBV21-1 is classified as a pseudogene. The CDR3 extends over 13 amino acids. The CDR3, as DNA: TGTGCCAGCAGCAAAGTAGGCCAGTCCGAGCAGTACTTC. Protein product: CASSKVGQSEQYF.